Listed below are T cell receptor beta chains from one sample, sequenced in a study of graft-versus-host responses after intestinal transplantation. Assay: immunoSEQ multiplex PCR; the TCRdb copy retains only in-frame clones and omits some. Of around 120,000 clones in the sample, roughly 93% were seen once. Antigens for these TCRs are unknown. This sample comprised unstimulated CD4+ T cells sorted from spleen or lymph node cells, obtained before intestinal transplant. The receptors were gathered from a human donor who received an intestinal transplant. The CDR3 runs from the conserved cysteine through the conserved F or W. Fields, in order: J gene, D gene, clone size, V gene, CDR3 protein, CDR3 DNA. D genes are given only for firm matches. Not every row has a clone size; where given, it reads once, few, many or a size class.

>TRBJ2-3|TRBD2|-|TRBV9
CASSVGLAVSTDTQYF
TGTGCCAGCAGCGTTGGACTAGCGGTAAGCACAGATACGCAGTATTTT
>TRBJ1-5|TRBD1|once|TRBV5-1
CASSPGGQAYQPQHF
TGCGCCAGCAGCCCGGGCGGACAGGCCTATCAGCCCCAGCATTTT
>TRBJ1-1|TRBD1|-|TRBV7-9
CASSRIQGRNTEAFF
TGTGCCAGCAGCCGGATACAGGGGCGGAACACTGAAGCTTTCTTT
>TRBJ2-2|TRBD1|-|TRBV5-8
CASSQRTGGADTGELFF
TGTGCCAGCAGCCAACGGACAGGGGGCGCAGACACCGGGGAGCTGTTTTTT
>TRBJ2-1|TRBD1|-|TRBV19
CASRDRGRGEQFF
TGTGCCAGTCGGGACAGGGGGCGTGGTGAGCAGTTCTTC
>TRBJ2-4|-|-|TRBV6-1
CASSEVGGAKNIQYF
TGTGCCAGCAGTGAAGTTGGGGGGGCCAAAAACATTCAGTACTTC
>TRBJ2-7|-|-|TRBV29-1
CSVGGTVSYEQYF
TGCAGCGTTGGCGGGACAGTTTCCTACGAGCAGTACTTC
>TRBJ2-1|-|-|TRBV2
CASRRDFPQGEQFF
TGTGCCAGCCGCCGGGACTTCCCCCAAGGTGAGCAGTTCTTC
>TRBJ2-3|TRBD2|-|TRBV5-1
CASSLGTSGTDTQYF
TGCGCCAGCAGCTTGGGGACTAGCGGGACAGATACGCAGTATTTT
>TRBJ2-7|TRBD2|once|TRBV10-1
CASSESWRGSSYEQYF
TGCGCCAGCAGTGAGTCCTGGCGGGGGAGCTCCTACGAGCAGTACTTC
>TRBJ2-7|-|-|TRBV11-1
CASRLGPSARYEQYF
TGTGCCAGCAGACTTGGGCCTAGCGCGCGCTACGAGCAGTACTTC
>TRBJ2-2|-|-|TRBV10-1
CASGTFAGELFF
TGCGCCTCCGGGACATTTGCCGGGGAGCTGTTTTTT
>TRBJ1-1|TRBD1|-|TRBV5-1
CASSLTGGTEAFF
TGCGCCAGCAGCTTGACAGGGGGCACTGAAGCTTTCTTT
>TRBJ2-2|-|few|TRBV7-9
CAPGAPNTGELFF
TGTGCCCCGGGGGCTCCTAACACCGGGGAGCTGTTTTTT
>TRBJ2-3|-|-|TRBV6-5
CASTASTDTQYF
TGTGCCAGCACGGCAAGCACAGATACGCAGTATTTT
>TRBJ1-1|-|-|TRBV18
CASSPVRDTEAFF
TGTGCCAGCTCACCGGTCAGGGACACTGAAGCTTTCTTT
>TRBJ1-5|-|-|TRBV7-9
CASSPIGGGNQPQHF
TGTGCCAGCAGCCCTATCGGGGGCGGCAATCAGCCCCAGCATTTT
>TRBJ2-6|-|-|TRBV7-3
CASSLNAQGSGANVLTF
TGTGCCAGCAGCTTAAACGCCCAGGGCTCTGGGGCCAACGTCCTGACTTTC
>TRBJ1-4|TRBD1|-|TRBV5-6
CASSLDPDRGAEKLFF
TGTGCCAGCAGCTTGGACCCGGACAGGGGGGCTGAAAAACTGTTTTTT
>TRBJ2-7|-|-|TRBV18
CASFDRSSYEQYF
TGTGCCAGCTTCGATCGAAGCTCCTACGAGCAGTACTTC
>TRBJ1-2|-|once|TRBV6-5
CASSYSEGYGYTF
TGTGCCAGCAGTTATAGCGAGGGGTATGGCTACACCTTC
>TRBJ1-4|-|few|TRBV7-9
CASSLGKASTNEKLFF
TGTGCCAGCAGCTTAGGGAAAGCCTCAACTAATGAAAAACTGTTTTTT
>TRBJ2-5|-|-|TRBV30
CAWSPGSRPQETQYF
TGTGCCTGGAGTCCCGGGAGCCGACCACAAGAGACCCAGTACTTC